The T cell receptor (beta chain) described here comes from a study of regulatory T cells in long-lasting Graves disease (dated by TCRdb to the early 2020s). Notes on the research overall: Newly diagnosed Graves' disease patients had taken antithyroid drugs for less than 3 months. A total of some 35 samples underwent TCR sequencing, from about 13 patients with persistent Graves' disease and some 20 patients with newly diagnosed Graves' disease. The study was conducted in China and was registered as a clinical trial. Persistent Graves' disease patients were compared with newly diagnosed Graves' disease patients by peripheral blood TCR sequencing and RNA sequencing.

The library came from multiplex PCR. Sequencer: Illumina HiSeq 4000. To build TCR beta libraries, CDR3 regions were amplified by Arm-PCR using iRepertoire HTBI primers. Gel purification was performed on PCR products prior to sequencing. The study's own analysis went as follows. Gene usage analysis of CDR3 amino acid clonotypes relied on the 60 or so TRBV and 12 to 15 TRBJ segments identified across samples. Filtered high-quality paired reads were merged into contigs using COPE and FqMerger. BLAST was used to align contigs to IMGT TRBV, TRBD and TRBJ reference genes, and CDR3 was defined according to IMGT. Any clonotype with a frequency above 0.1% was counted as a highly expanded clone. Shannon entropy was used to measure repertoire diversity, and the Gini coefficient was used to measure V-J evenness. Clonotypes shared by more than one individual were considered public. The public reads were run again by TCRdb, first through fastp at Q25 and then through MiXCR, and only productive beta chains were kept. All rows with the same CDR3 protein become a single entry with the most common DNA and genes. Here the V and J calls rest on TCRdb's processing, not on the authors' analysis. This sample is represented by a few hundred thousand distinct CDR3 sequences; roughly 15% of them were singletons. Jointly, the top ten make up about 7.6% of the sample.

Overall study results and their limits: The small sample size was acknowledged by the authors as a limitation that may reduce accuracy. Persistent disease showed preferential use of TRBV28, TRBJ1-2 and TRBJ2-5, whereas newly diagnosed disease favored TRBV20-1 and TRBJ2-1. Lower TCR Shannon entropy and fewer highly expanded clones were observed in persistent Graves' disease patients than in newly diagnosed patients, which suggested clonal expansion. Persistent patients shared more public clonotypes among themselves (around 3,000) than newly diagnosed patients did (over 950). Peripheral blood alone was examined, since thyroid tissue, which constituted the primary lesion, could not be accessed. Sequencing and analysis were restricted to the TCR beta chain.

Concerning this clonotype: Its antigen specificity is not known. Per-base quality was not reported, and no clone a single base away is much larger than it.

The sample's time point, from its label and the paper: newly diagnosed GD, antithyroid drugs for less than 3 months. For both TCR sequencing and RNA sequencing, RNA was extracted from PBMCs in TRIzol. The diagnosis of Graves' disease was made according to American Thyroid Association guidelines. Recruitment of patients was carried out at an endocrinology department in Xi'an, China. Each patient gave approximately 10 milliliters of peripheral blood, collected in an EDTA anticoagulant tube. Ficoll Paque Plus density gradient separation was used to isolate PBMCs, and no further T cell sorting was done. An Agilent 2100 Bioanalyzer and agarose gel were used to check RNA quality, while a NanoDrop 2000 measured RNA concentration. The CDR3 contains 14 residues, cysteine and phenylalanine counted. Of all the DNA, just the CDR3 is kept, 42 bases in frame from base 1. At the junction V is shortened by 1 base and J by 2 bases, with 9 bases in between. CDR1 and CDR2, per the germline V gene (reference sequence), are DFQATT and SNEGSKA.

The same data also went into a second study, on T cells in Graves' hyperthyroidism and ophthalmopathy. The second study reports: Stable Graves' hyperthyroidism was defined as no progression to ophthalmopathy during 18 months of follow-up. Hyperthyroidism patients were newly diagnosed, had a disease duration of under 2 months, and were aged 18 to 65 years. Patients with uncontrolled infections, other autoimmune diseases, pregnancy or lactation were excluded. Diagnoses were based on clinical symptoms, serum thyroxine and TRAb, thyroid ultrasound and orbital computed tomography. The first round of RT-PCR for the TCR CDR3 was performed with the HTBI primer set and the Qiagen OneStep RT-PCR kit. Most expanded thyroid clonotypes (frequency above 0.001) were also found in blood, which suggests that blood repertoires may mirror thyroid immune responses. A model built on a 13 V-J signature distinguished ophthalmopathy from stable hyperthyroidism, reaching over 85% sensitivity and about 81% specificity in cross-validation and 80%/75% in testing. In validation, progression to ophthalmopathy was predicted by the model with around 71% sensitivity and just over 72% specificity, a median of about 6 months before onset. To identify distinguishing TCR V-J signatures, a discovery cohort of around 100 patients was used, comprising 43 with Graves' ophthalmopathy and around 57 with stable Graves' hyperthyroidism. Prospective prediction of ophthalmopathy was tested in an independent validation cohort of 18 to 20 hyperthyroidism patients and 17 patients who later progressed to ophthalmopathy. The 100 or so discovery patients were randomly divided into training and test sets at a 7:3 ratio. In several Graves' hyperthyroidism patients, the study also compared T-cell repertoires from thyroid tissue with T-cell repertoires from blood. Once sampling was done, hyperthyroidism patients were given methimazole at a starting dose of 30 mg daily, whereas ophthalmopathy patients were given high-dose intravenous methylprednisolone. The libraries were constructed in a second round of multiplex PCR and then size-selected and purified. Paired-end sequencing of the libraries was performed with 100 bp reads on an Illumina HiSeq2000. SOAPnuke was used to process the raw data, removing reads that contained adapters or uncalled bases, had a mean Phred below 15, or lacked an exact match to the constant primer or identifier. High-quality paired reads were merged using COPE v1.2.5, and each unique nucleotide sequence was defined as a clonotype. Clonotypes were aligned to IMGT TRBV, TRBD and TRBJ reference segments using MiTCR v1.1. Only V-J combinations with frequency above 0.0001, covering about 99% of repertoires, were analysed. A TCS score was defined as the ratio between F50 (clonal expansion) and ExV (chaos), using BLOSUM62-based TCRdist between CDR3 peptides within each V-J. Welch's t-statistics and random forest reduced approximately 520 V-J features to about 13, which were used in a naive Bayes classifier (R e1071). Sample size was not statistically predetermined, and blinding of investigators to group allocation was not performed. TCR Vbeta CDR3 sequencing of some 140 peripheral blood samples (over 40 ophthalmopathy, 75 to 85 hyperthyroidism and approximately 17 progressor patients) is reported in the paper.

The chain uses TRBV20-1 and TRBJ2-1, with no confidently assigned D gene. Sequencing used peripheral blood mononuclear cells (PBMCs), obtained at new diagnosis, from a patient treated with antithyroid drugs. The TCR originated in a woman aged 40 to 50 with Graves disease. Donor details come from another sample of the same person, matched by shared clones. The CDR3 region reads CSARVDPTYNEQFF. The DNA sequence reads TGCAGTGCTAGAGTGGACCCGACCTACAATGAGCAGTTCTTC.